This is a list of T cell receptor beta chains from one sample in a study of CD8 T cells in Susac syndrome. Each CDR3 protein gets one entry after TCRdb re-called the immunoSEQ multiplex PCR reads with MiXCR. The sample yields about 29,000 distinct CDR3 sequences, roughly 92% seen once. What was sequenced was CD8+ T cells from PBMCs. Receptor source: a human donor in good health. The CDR3 runs from the conserved cysteine through the conserved F or W. A D gene is named only where the DNA matches it firmly. The size of a clone is reported for some rows only, either as once, few or many, or as a class for expanded clones.

CDR3 protein,CDR3 DNA,D gene,J gene,clone size,V gene
CASSSGLSIGTQYF,TGTGCCAGCAGCTCGGGACTTAGCATAGGGACCCAGTACTTC,.,TRBJ2-5,.,TRBV5-4
CSVVAGVNTEAFF,TGCAGCGTTGTGGCAGGAGTGAACACTGAAGCTTTCTTT,.,TRBJ1-1,.,TRBV29-1
CSVEDRVLDSSGANVLTF,TGCAGCGTGGAAGACAGGGTTTTAGATTCCTCTGGGGCCAACGTCCTGACTTTC,TRBD1,TRBJ2-6,.,TRBV29-1
CASSYAAEYSNQPQHF,TGTGCCAGCAGTTACGCGGCAGAGTATAGCAATCAGCCCCAGCATTTT,.,TRBJ1-5,.,TRBV6-6
CAIMGSLGNEQFF,TGTGCCATCATGGGGTCGCTCGGCAATGAGCAGTTCTTC,.,TRBJ2-1,.,TRBV10-3
CSARVAGENTGELFF,TGCAGTGCTAGAGTGGCGGGCGAGAACACCGGGGAGCTGTTTTTT,.,TRBJ2-2,.,TRBV20-1
CASSYFGENTEAFF,TGTGCCAGCAGTTACTTCGGGGAGAACACTGAAGCTTTCTTT,.,TRBJ1-1,.,TRBV6-5
CASLPTGRGVYGYTF,TGTGCCAGTTTACCGACAGGGCGAGGTGTCTATGGCTACACCTTC,TRBD1,TRBJ1-2,.,TRBV19
CASSYSRGVVADTQYF,TGTGCCAGCAGTTACTCGCGGGGGGTTGTGGCAGATACGCAGTATTTT,TRBD2,TRBJ2-3,.,TRBV6-5
CASSVSGGAGNEQFF,TGTGCCAGCAGTGTTAGCGGGGGGGCGGGAAATGAGCAGTTCTTC,TRBD2,TRBJ2-1,.,TRBV27
CASSFGQGSSNQPQHF,TGTGCCAGCAGTTTTGGTCAGGGTTCGAGCAATCAGCCCCAGCATTTT,.,TRBJ1-5,.,TRBV12-3/TRBV12-4
CASSQSGGPINEQFF,TGTGCCAGCAGCCAAAGCGGGGGGCCCATCAATGAGCAGTTCTTC,TRBD2,TRBJ2-1,.,TRBV7-2
CASSGGRNDEKLFF,TGTGCCAGCAGTGGCGGGCGTAACGATGAAAAACTGTTTTTT,.,TRBJ1-4,.,TRBV25-1
CASSTGGWDNEQFF,TGTGCCAGCAGCACAGGGGGATGGGACAATGAGCAGTTCTTC,TRBD1,TRBJ2-1,once,TRBV5-4
CASSSWLGDYGYTF,TGTGCCAGCAGTTCCTGGTTGGGGGACTATGGCTACACCTTC,.,TRBJ1-2,.,TRBV27
CSAATARSSYEQYF,TGCAGTGCCGCGACCGCGCGGAGCTCCTACGAGCAGTACTTC,.,TRBJ2-7,.,TRBV20-1
CASSLRDRELEKLFF,TGTGCCAGCAGTTTGAGGGACAGGGAATTGGAGAAACTGTTTTTT,TRBD1,TRBJ1-4,.,TRBV7-9
CASSTGRQRRLYQETQYF,TGTGCCAGCAGTACCGGTAGGCAGAGGCGACTGTACCAAGAGACCCAGTACTTC,.,TRBJ2-5,.,TRBV12-3/TRBV12-4
CASSLLGGGNTEAFF,TGCGCCAGCAGCTTGCTCGGCGGGGGGAACACTGAAGCTTTCTTT,.,TRBJ1-1,.,TRBV5-1
CATRGRGQETQYF,TGTGCCACCCGCGGACGGGGCCAAGAGACCCAGTACTTC,.,TRBJ2-5,.,TRBV24-1
CASSPSGRDGQETQYF,TGTGCCAGCAGCCCGTCCGGCAGGGATGGGCAAGAGACCCAGTACTTC,.,TRBJ2-5,.,TRBV7-9
CASSQYQGSYGYTF,TGCGCCAGCAGCCAATATCAGGGGTCCTATGGCTACACCTTC,.,TRBJ1-2,.,TRBV4-3
CASSYDSSGANVLTF,TGTGCCAGCAGCTATGACAGCTCTGGGGCCAACGTCCTGACTTTC,.,TRBJ2-6,once,TRBV6-2/TRBV6-3
CASSHGTGPVGQYF,TGTGCCAGCAGCCACGGGACAGGGCCGGTGGGGCAGTATTTT,TRBD1,TRBJ2-3,.,TRBV3-1